This T cell receptor beta chain was captured by sequencing in a study of cytomegalovirus exposure and HLA in healthy donors. Study observations and caveats: The authors enumerated roughly 160 TCR beta chains as linked to cytomegalovirus. Most of the TCR beta V segments (in an earlier analysis) were productive either about 87% or about 30% of the time. Per a later analysis, approximately 16,000 TCR beta sequences showed association with HLA alleles at 0.05 false discovery rate.

A word on this clone: Its matching antigen is unknown.

PCR amplification relied on 60 Vbeta primers (plus 13 Jbeta primers). Sequencing used immunoSEQ multiplex PCR; TCRdb keeps in-frame clones, though not all of them. The sample records about 94,000 clones, 77% being singletons. The sequence came from a man aged 30-40 years in good health and CMV-seronegative. Sequencing input: PBMCs.

CDR3 loop: CASSLIMADITGELFF. In DNA, the CDR3 is TGTGCCAGCAGCTTAATAATGGCAGATATCACCGGGGAGCTGTTTTTT. V is TRBV7-9 and J is TRBJ2-2; no definite D call. The germline V and J ends were trimmed by 2 bases and 4 bases, with 14 bases remaining between them. The CDR3 is made up of 16 amino acids. Per the germline V gene, CDR1 is SEHNR and CDR2 is FQNEAQ (reference sequence).